These T cell receptor beta chains were read from a single sample in a study of blood T cell repertoires in COVID-19. Here immunoSEQ multiplex PCR was the method, and the copy in TCRdb shows in-frame clones only, minus some. Seen here are approximately 200,000 clones, approximately 90% observed once, and the top ten hold around a tenth. Sequenced: PBMCs or T cells enriched from blood (not recorded which). The receptors originated from a young man with acute COVID-19. Both conserved end residues are part of each CDR3. Fields, in order: D gene, V gene, J gene, clone size, CDR3 protein, CDR3 DNA. The D gene is left open where the match is weak. Part of the rows lack a size; the others show once, few, many or a class for expanded clones.

>TRBD2|TRBV9|TRBJ2-5|.
CASSVGTSGRETQYF
TGTGCCAGCAGCGTAGGGACTAGCGGGAGGGAGACCCAGTACTTC
>.|TRBV12-3/TRBV12-4|TRBJ2-1|.
CASSLGSNEQFF
TGTGCCAGCAGTTTAGGTAGCAATGAGCAGTTCTTC
>.|TRBV4-1|TRBJ2-5|.
CASSQGLPRFAGKGVRETQYF
TGCGCCAGCAGCCAAGGGTTACCCCGATTTGCAGGGAAGGGTGTTAGGGAGACCCAGTACTTC
>TRBD1|TRBV5-8|TRBJ1-2|once
CASSSGTGDFDYGYTF
TGTGCCAGCAGCTCCGGGACAGGGGATTTTGACTATGGCTACACCTTC
>TRBD1|TRBV5-1|TRBJ1-1|.
CASRRGQGNTEAFF
TGCGCCAGCAGACGAGGACAGGGAAACACTGAAGCTTTCTTT
>.|TRBV6-5|TRBJ1-2|.
CASSPMNRGGYGYTF
TGTGCCAGCAGCCCCATGAATAGGGGGGGGTATGGCTACACCTTC
>.|TRBV5-1|TRBJ2-5|.
CASSLGASSQETQYF
TGCGCCAGCAGCTTGGGGGCCAGCAGCCAAGAGACCCAGTACTTC
>TRBD1|TRBV29-1|TRBJ2-3|.
CSALIRDRGTDTQYF
TGCAGCGCTCTAATCCGGGACAGGGGCACAGATACGCAGTATTTT
>TRBD1|TRBV6-4|TRBJ1-2|.
CASSEGQGRNYGYTF
TGTGCCAGCAGTGAGGGACAGGGTCGTAACTATGGCTACACCTTC
>TRBD2|TRBV9|TRBJ2-1|.
CASSWGTSGRAYGNEQFF
TGTGCCAGTTCGTGGGGGACTAGCGGGAGGGCATATGGAAATGAGCAGTTCTTC
>TRBD1|TRBV11-3|TRBJ2-1|.
CASSLDDRGNEQFF
TGTGCCAGCAGCTTGGATGACAGGGGAAATGAGCAGTTCTTC
>TRBD2|TRBV25-1|TRBJ2-1|.
CASAGDPYNEQFF
TGTGCCAGCGCGGGGGACCCCTACAATGAGCAGTTCTTC
>TRBD1|TRBV7-2|TRBJ1-6|.
CASRTGANSPLHF
TGTGCCTCCAGGACAGGCGCCAATTCACCCCTCCACTTT
>TRBD1|TRBV3-1/TRBV3-2|TRBJ1-1|.
CASSRTGSRNTEAFF
TGTGCCAGCAGCCGGACAGGTTCCCGGAACACTGAAGCTTTCTTT
>.|TRBV24-1|TRBJ2-2|.
CATSDLKGANTGELFF
TGTGCCACCAGTGATTTGAAGGGGGCGAACACCGGGGAGCTGTTTTTT
>TRBD1|TRBV11-3|TRBJ2-7|few
CASSLDITGTGTEQYF
TGTGCCAGCAGCTTAGATATCACCGGGACAGGCACCGAGCAGTACTTC
>.|TRBV5-6|TRBJ2-1|.
CASSLDRGGNEQFF
TGTGCCAGCAGCTTGGACAGGGGGGGTAATGAGCAGTTCTTC
>.|TRBV30|TRBJ1-4|.
CAWSINEKLFF
TGTGCCTGGAGTATAAATGAAAAACTGTTTTTT
>.|TRBV28|TRBJ2-1|.
CASSPLVQNNEQFF
TGTGCCAGCAGTCCCCTAGTTCAGAACAATGAGCAGTTCTTC
>.|TRBV7-2|TRBJ2-7|.
CASSEYYEQYF
TGTGCCAGCAGCGAGTACTACGAGCAGTACTTC
>.|TRBV21-1|TRBJ2-7|once
CASSKFGVDPTSIFYEQYF
TGTGCCAGCAGCAAATTTGGCGTGGATCCGACTAGCATCTTCTACGAGCAGTACTTC
>.|TRBV28|TRBJ2-1|.
CASSLYSSYNEQFF
TGTGCCAGCAGTTTATATAGCTCCTACAATGAGCAGTTCTTC
>TRBD1|TRBV30|TRBJ1-2|.
CAWSASQTGRLTGYTF
TGTGCCTGGAGTGCTTCTCAGACAGGGAGGTTAACTGGCTACACCTTC
>TRBD2|TRBV4-3|TRBJ2-3|.
CASSQESGRAYDTQYF
TGCGCCAGCAGCCAAGAAAGCGGGAGGGCCTATGATACGCAGTATTTT
>.|TRBV9|TRBJ2-1|.
CASSVSQSNEQFF
TGTGCCAGCAGCGTTAGCCAATCCAATGAGCAGTTCTTC
>.|TRBV29-1|TRBJ1-1|.
CSVEAAGTEAFF
TGCAGCGTTGAGGCGGCAGGGACTGAAGCTTTCTTT
>.|TRBV20-1|TRBJ2-1|.
CSASSMEVEQFF
TGCAGTGCTAGTTCAATGGAGGTTGAGCAGTTCTTC
>.|TRBV27|TRBJ2-3|.
CASSLSDPRGDTQYF
TGTGCCAGCAGTTTATCGGACCCGCGGGGAGATACGCAGTATTTT
>.|TRBV2|TRBJ1-2|.
CASREGQRGYTF
TGTGCCAGCAGAGAGGGACAAAGAGGCTACACCTTC
>TRBD1|TRBV15|TRBJ2-6|.
CATSSGTGKGSGANVLTF
TGTGCCACCAGCAGCGGGACAGGGAAGGGCTCTGGGGCCAACGTCCTGACTTTC
>.|TRBV6-5|TRBJ2-4|.
CASSARNLAKNIQYF
TGTGCCAGCAGCGCCAGGAACCTAGCCAAAAACATTCAGTACTTC
>.|TRBV5-5|TRBJ2-3|.
CASSLSSRGTQYF
TGTGCCAGCAGCTTATCATCCAGGGGTACGCAGTATTTT
>TRBD1|TRBV5-5|TRBJ1-4|.
CASGGQGSEKLFF
TGTGCCAGCGGAGGACAGGGAAGTGAAAAACTGTTTTTT
>.|TRBV27|TRBJ1-2|.
CATRVQGLDGYTF
TGTGCCACCCGAGTGCAGGGCCTAGATGGCTACACCTTC
>TRBD2|TRBV19|TRBJ2-7|.
CASSMGLGGDEQYF
TGTGCCAGTAGTATGGGACTCGGGGGGGACGAGCAGTACTTC
>.|TRBV10-1|TRBJ2-5|.
CASSERGETQYF
TGCGCCAGCAGTGAGAGGGGAGAGACCCAGTACTTC
>.|TRBV28|TRBJ2-2|.
CASSYSGEAGELFF
TGTGCCAGCAGTTACTCGGGAGAAGCCGGGGAGCTGTTTTTT
>.|TRBV27|TRBJ2-1|.
CASSLGTTFYNEQFF
TGTGCCAGCAGTTTAGGGACAACGTTCTACAATGAGCAGTTCTTC
>.|TRBV28|TRBJ2-7|.
CASCLLVSSYEQYF
TGTGCCAGTTGCTTGCTAGTGAGCTCCTACGAGCAGTACTTC
>TRBD1|TRBV28|TRBJ2-5|once
CASSSRTGANQETQYF
TGTGCCAGCAGTTCGCGGACAGGGGCAAATCAAGAGACCCAGTACTTC
>TRBD2|TRBV10-1|TRBJ2-2|many
CASSARRTSLAGELFF
TGCGCCAGCAGTGCACGGAGGACTAGCCTCGCCGGGGAGCTGTTTTTT
>.|TRBV28|TRBJ2-3|.
CATTSYSGVSTDTQYF
TGTGCCACGACTTCATATAGCGGAGTAAGCACAGATACGCAGTATTTT
>.|TRBV7-9|TRBJ2-7|once
CASSPTSYEQYF
TGTGCCAGCAGCCCCACTAGTTACGAGCAGTACTTC
>.|TRBV19|TRBJ1-2|.
CASRPDSWGYTF
TGTGCCAGTAGACCGGACAGTTGGGGCTACACCTTC
>TRBD1|TRBV27|TRBJ1-1|.
CASSPWTGNTEAFF
TGTGCCAGCAGTCCGTGGACAGGGAACACTGAAGCTTTCTTT
>.|TRBV9|TRBJ2-1|once
CASSVEGGGHPNEQFF
TGTGCCAGCAGCGTAGAAGGAGGGGGCCACCCCAATGAGCAGTTCTTC
>.|TRBV25-1|TRBJ1-2|.
CASSEYRAGGGYTF
TGTGCCAGCAGTGAATACAGGGCAGGTGGGGGCTACACCTTC
>TRBD1|TRBV7-8|TRBJ1-1|.
CASSVTGEAFF
TGTGCCAGCAGCGTCACAGGGGAGGCTTTCTTT